These 30 T cell receptor beta chains were all obtained from the same sample, sequenced in a study of OX40 agonist ivuxolimab in advanced cancers. Clones were sequenced by immunoSEQ multiplex PCR, and TCRdb holds only the in-frame ones, with some missing. Altogether some 15,000 clones are present, about 80% being singletons, with the ten largest covering 25% to 35%. Sample: CD4+ or CD8+ T cells sorted from blood, taken in a trial of the OX40 agonist ivuxolimab. These receptors came from an adult with an advanced solid tumor such as melanoma, head and neck, liver or kidney cancer.

The chain links TRBV7-6 to TRBJ2-1; D might be TRBD1 (7 bases). From germline, CDR1 is SGHVS and CDR2 FNYEAQ. The CDR3 totals 12 residues. V lost 5 bases to trimming and J lost 13 bases, with 15 bases between them. The CDR3 spells CASSTGGTVQFF. In nucleotides, the CDR3 is TGTGCCAGCAGCACAGGCGGGACAGTCCAGTTCTTC.

This chain uses TRBV19 with TRBJ1-1; a weak D match, TRBD1 (5 bases). The germline V gene encodes CDR1 LNHDA and CDR2 SQIVND (reference sequence). The CDR3 contains 15 residues. Trimming stripped 0 bases from V and 4 bases from J, with 12 bases between. The CDR3 here is CASSIDRGIITEAFF. The CDR3 DNA reads as TGTGCCAGTAGTATAGATCGGGGCATTATCACTGAAGCTTTCTTT. Based on the CDR3 plus reference TRBV19 and TRBJ1-1, the full variable domain is DGGITQSPKYLFRKEGQNVTLSCEQNLNHDAMYWYRQDPGQGLRLIYYSQIVNDFQKGDIAEGYSVSREKKESFPLTVTSAQKNPTAFYLCASSIDRGIITEAFFGQGTRLTVV.

The chain carries TRBV10-3 and TRBJ2-5, with TRBD2 identical over 7 bases. V was pared by 3 bases and J by 5 bases, with 9 bases of the junction left unmatched. This CDR3 has 15 amino acids. Germline assignment: CDR1 ENHRY and CDR2 SYGVKD. CDR3 loop: CAISDERGHRETQYF. The CDR3 DNA reads TGTGCCATCAGTGACGAGCGGGGCCACCGGGAGACCCAGTACTTC.

The rearrangement joins TRBV6-6 to TRBJ2-3; 9 positions match TRBD1. Germline V gives CDR1 MNHNY, CDR2 SVGAGI (reference sequence). The length of the CDR3 is 14 residues. The V segment lost 6 bases and the J segment 2 bases; nucleotides outside the gene matches: 3. In DNA, the CDR3 is TGTGCCAGCAGCGGACAGGGGTCCACAGATACGCAGTATTTT. Its translation is CASSGQGSTDTQYF.

The chain employs TRBV5-5 and TRBJ1-6; 9 bases fit TRBD1. This CDR3 spans 14 amino acids. Germline CDR1 and CDR2: SGHKS and YYEKEE (reference sequence). With V trimmed by 4 bases and J by 7 bases, 3 bases remained unmatched. In nucleotides, the CDR3 is TGTGCCAGCAGCCCGGGACAGGGAAATTCACCCCTCCACTTT. It specifies CASSPGQGNSPLHF.

The chain has TRBV28 and TRBJ2-7, with a possible D match to TRBD2 (6 bases). The CDR3 is made up of 15 amino acids. Trimming took off 6 bases at V and 6 bases at J, with 21 bases between the two ends. CDR1 MDHEN and CDR2 SYDVKM come from the germline V gene. CDR3 region: CASSSTGLAVIEQYF. CDR3 DNA: TGTGCCAGCAGCTCTACGGGTTTAGCGGTGATCGAGCAGTACTTC.

The rearrangement joins TRBV2 to TRBJ1-2; a possible D gene is TRBD1 (5 bases). Per the germline V gene, CDR1 is SNHLY and CDR2 is FYNNEI. V shed 7 bases and J shed 6 bases, with 18 bases lying between them. This CDR3 is 14 amino acids long. CDR3 nucleotide sequence: TGTGCCAGCACTAAGCGGGGAATCAGGGATGGCTACACCTTC. It specifies CASTKRGIRDGYTF. Filled out from reference TRBV2 and TRBJ1-2, the complete variable domain reads EPEVTQTPSHQVTQMGQEVILRCVPISNHLYFYWYRQILGQKVEFLVSFYNNEISEKSEIFDDQFSVERPDGSNFTLKIRSTKLEDSAMYFCASTKRGIRDGYTFGSGTRLTVV.

The chain has TRBV5-1 and TRBJ2-7, with D possibly being TRBD1 (6 bases). The CDR3 spans 14 residues. Per germline, CDR1 SGHRS and CDR2 YFSETQ. The V gene lost 2 bases and the J gene lost 0 bases, with 9 bases spanning the gap. The DNA for the CDR3 is TGCGCCAGCAGCTTAGGACAGCCCTCCTACGAGCAGTACTTC. This sequence encodes CASSLGQPSYEQYF.

The genes are TRBV27 and TRBJ2-7; D may match TRBD1 or TRBD2 (5 bases each). This CDR3 region has 17 residues. V gave up 0 bases and J gave up 1 base, with 16 bases separating them. The germline V gene has CDR1 MNHEY and CDR2 SMNVEV (reference sequence). CDR3 bases: TGTGCCAGCAGTTTATCGATATGGGGGAAGCCTTCCTACGAGCAGTACTTC. Translating it yields CASSLSIWGKPSYEQYF.

The V gene is TRBV28, the J gene TRBJ2-1; TRBD2 matches at 8 bases. V shed 4 bases and J 4 bases; nucleotides not matched to a gene: 6. CDR3 length: 15 amino acids. The germline gives CDR1 MDHEN, CDR2 SYDVKM. CDR3 DNA sequence: TGTGCCAGCAGTTCATCTAGCGGGCCGTACAATGAGCAGTTCTTC. Amino acid sequence: CASSSSSGPYNEQFF.

The chain combines TRBV28 with TRBJ2-7; D not resolved. This CDR3 comprises 12 residues. Germline V gene sequence: CDR1 MDHEN, CDR2 SYDVKM. Trimming stripped 6 bases from V and 1 base from J, with 7 bases between. CDR3 nucleotide sequence: TGTGCCAGCAGCGGCGGTTCCTACGAGCAGTACTTC. This codes for CASSGGSYEQYF.

The V call is TRBV7-3, the J call TRBJ2-1, with TRBD2 matching over 15 bases. The CDR3 has 16 residues. V was clipped by 5 bases and J by 7 bases; unmatched bases: 6. Germline assignment: CDR1 SGHTA and CDR2 FQGTGA. CDR3 region: CASSPFGTSGRNEQFF. The CDR3 DNA sequence: TGTGCCAGCAGCCCCTTCGGGACTAGCGGGAGGAATGAGCAGTTCTTC.

J is TRBJ2-1 and V is TRBV11-2; D possibly matches TRBD1 or TRBD2 (5 bases each). The CDR3 runs to 15 residues. The V end was cut by 1 base, the J end by 6 bases, with 13 bases between. Germline V CDR1 and CDR2: SGHAT, FQNNGV. CDR3 DNA sequence: TGTGCCAGCAGCTTAGGCGGAACTAGGGGCAATGAGCAGTTCTTC. As protein: CASSLGGTRGNEQFF.

The DNA for the CDR3 is TGTGCCAGCAGTTACCTTCTAGCGGGACTCTCCTACGAGCAGTACTTC. As protein: CASSYLLAGLSYEQYF. This rearrangement joins TRBV6-6 to TRBJ2-7; 9 bases are a match to TRBD2. With V trimmed by 2 bases and J by 0 bases, 5 bases remained unmatched. Germline V gene sequence: CDR1 MNHNY, CDR2 SVGAGI (reference sequence). The CDR3 runs to 16 residues.

The V and J genes are TRBV27 and TRBJ2-1; 13 bases are shared with TRBD2. V lost 5 bases to trimming and J lost 6 bases; unmatched junction nucleotides: 4. The CDR3 is 15 residues long. CDR1 and CDR2 (germline): MNHEY, SMNVEV (reference sequence). In DNA, the CDR3 is TGTGCCAGCAGTCTCGGGACTAGCGGGATCAATGAGCAGTTCTTC. Encoded protein: CASSLGTSGINEQFF.

V usage is TRBV9 and J usage is TRBJ2-1; D may be TRBD2 (6 bases). V lost 4 bases to trimming and J lost 14 bases, with 19 bases between them. The CDR3 totals 13 residues. Looked up from germline, CDR1 is SGDLS and CDR2 is YYNGEE. CDR3 loop: CASSPRTEGVEFF. In nucleotides, the CDR3 is TGTGCCAGCAGCCCCCGGACGGAGGGAGTGGAGTTCTTC.

The chain joins TRBV12-5 to TRBJ1-2, with 8 bases aligning to TRBD1. Trimming removed 4 bases from V and 3 bases from J; junction bases left unmatched: 7. The CDR3 runs to 15 residues. Germline values: CDR1 LGHNT, CDR2 FRNRAP. CDR3: CASGWGTGEDYGYTF. In DNA, the CDR3 is TGTGCTAGTGGTTGGGGGACAGGCGAAGACTATGGCTACACCTTC. The whole variable domain, filled in from reference TRBV12-5 and TRBJ1-2, reads DARVTQTPRHKVTEMGQEVTMRCQPILGHNTVFWYRQTMMQGLELLAYFRNRAPLDDSGMPKDRFSAEMPDATLATLKIQPSEPRDSAVYFCASGWGTGEDYGYTFGSGTRLTVV.

Judged by abundance, this clone is hyperexpanded. The rearrangement links TRBV2 to TRBJ1-2; D not resolved. Trimming cost V 0 bases and J 7 bases, with 9 bases left between them. Germline loops: CDR1 SNHLY, CDR2 FYNNEI. CDR3 length: 13 residues. CDR3 in DNA: TGTGCCAGCAGTGAAGCGTGGGCAGGTGGCTACACCTTC. Amino acid sequence: CASSEAWAGGYTF.

The V and J genes are TRBV11-3 and TRBJ2-7, with unresolved D. There are 13 residues in the CDR3. The germline gives CDR1 SGHNT, CDR2 YENEEA. V shed 5 bases and J shed 0 bases, with 8 bases lying between them. The CDR3 coding sequence is TGTGCCAGCAGCCAACGGAGCTCCTACGAGCAGTACTTC. Protein: CASSQRSSYEQYF. Supplemented by reference TRBV11-3 and TRBJ2-7, the full variable domain reads EAGVVQSPRYKIIEKKQPVAFWCNPISGHNTLYWYLQNLGQGPELLIRYENEEAVDDSQLPKDRFSAERLKGVDSTLKIQPAELGDSAVYLCASSQRSSYEQYFGPGTRLTVT.

The chain uses TRBV5-1 and TRBJ2-2; D possibly corresponds to TRBD1 (6 bases). The germline V gene has CDR1 SGHRS and CDR2 YFSETQ. The CDR3 runs to 13 residues. Trimming pared 6 bases from V and 6 bases from J, leaving 12 bases between. The CDR3 bases are TGCGCCAGCACCCCCCCAGGGGCCGGGGAGCTGTTTTTT. Protein: CASTPPGAGELFF.

This chain uses TRBV4-1 with TRBJ2-7; 11 bases agree with TRBD1. Germline V lookup: CDR1 MGHRA, CDR2 YSYEKL. CDR3 length: 15 residues. Trimming at V came to 3 bases and at J to 2 bases, leaving 3 bases not matched to a gene. The CDR3 here is CASSHPGQGAYEQYF. In DNA, the CDR3 is TGCGCCAGCAGCCACCCGGGACAGGGGGCCTACGAGCAGTACTTC.

V usage is TRBV2 and J usage is TRBJ2-3; 8 nucleotides agree with TRBD2. The germline gives CDR1 SNHLY, CDR2 FYNNEI. The junction had 10 bases not matched to a gene; V was cut back by 7 bases and J by 10 bases. The CDR3 is 13 residues long. The CDR3 sequence: CASKPGGSRAQYF. Written as DNA, the CDR3 is TGTGCCAGCAAGCCGGGAGGGTCGAGGGCGCAGTATTTT.

The V gene is TRBV12-5, the J gene TRBJ1-1; a weak D match, TRBD1 (5 bases). The V gene lost 6 bases and the J gene lost 1 base, with 12 bases spanning the gap. The CDR3 loop spans 14 amino acids. The germline CDR1 and CDR2 sequences are LGHNT and FRNRAP. CDR3 DNA sequence: TGTGCTAGTGGAACCGGGACGGAGAACACTGAAGCTTTCTTT. Its translation is CASGTGTENTEAFF.

This chain uses TRBV30 with TRBJ2-1; 11 positions agree with TRBD2. Per germline, CDR1 GTSNPN and CDR2 SVGIG (reference sequence). The CDR3 has 18 residues. The ends lost 0 bases at V and 7 bases at J; junction bases unmatched: 14. The CDR3 loop reads CAWSVYTSGSPWWNEQFF. The CDR3 nucleotides are TGTGCCTGGAGTGTTTATACTAGCGGGAGCCCTTGGTGGAATGAGCAGTTCTTC.

The chain employs TRBV9 and TRBJ1-2, with a tentative D call TRBD1 (6 bases). Trimming pared 0 bases from V and 1 base from J, leaving 10 bases between. Per the germline V gene, CDR1 is SGDLS and CDR2 is YYNGEE. There are 15 residues in the CDR3. The CDR3 sequence: CASSVGTARNYGYTF. CDR3 DNA sequence: TGTGCCAGCAGCGTAGGGACAGCTCGTAACTATGGCTACACCTTC.

The V and J genes are TRBV5-1 and TRBJ2-7; D ambiguous. Per the germline V gene, CDR1 is SGHRS and CDR2 is YFSETQ. V was shortened by 3 bases and J by 5 bases, with 9 bases between the two germline ends. The length of the CDR3 is 12 residues. The CDR3 coding sequence is TGCGCCAGCAGCTCCAATTATAACGAGCAGTACTTC. Amino acids: CASSSNYNEQYF.

The chain joins TRBV7-9 to TRBJ2-7; D could derive from TRBD1 or TRBD2 (5 bases each). Trimming shortened V by 2 bases and J by 7 bases, and 18 bases separated the two germline ends. This CDR3 comprises 15 residues. The germline CDR1 and CDR2 sequences are SEHNR and FQNEAQ (reference sequence). This chain's CDR3 is CASSLKRLGVLEQYF. The CDR3 nucleotides read TGTGCCAGCAGCTTAAAGAGACTGGGGGTATTGGAGCAGTACTTC.

The genes are TRBV13 and TRBJ2-7, with a possible D match to TRBD2 (5 bases). The CDR3 has 14 residues. The V end was cut by 4 bases, the J end by 0 bases, with 10 bases between. From germline, CDR1 is PRHDT and CDR2 FYEKMQ (reference sequence). DNA of the CDR3: TGTGCCAGCAGCTATCGGGGAAGCTCCTACGAGCAGTACTTC. Its protein product is CASSYRGSSYEQYF.

This chain uses TRBV6-1 with TRBJ1-3, with 9 bases identical to TRBD1. Trimming removed 7 bases from V and 2 bases from J; junction bases left unmatched: 6. CDR1 is MNHNS and CDR2 is SASEGT in the germline V gene. The CDR3 totals 15 residues. For the CDR3, the DNA is TGTGCCAGCAACCCGACAGGGGGACCTGGAAACACCATATATTTT. This translates into CASNPTGGPGNTIYF.

CDR3 bases: TGTGCCAGTAGTAGGCGGGATGGTGACAATGAGCAGTTCTTC. Residues: CASSRRDGDNEQFF. The chain carries TRBV19 and TRBJ2-1, with D tentatively TRBD2 (6 bases). CDR1 and CDR2 from the germline V gene are LNHDA and SQIVND (reference sequence). Trimming pared 4 bases from V and 5 bases from J, leaving 12 bases between. The length of the CDR3 is 14 residues.